This is a list of T cell receptor beta chains from one sample in a study of T cell repertoires in cytomegalovirus infection. These receptors are not linked to any known antigen. TCRdb independently ran MiXCR on the reads; one entry per CDR3 protein. The table shows some 320,000 distinct CDR3 sequences, with 25% to 30% occurring only once. Here the sequenced sample was cultured PBMCs, taken from culture after CMV antigen stimulation. The receptors were gathered from a human donor in good health (CMV status not recorded). Some clones in this sample may be carry-over from other donors' samples. Both conserved end residues are part of each CDR3.

CDR3aa | j_gene | len | v_gene
CASSPTGTGDNYGYTF | TRBJ1-2 | 16 | TRBV7-8
CASSFWDRAMNTEAFF | TRBJ1-1 | 16 | TRBV11-2
CASSIQGGGQETQYF | TRBJ2-5 | 15 | TRBV19
CANILGTELF | TRBJ2-7 | 10 | TRBV6-5
CASSLGQPGTDTQYF | TRBJ2-3 | 15 | TRBV28
CASSPPQGRGETQYF | TRBJ2-5 | 15 | TRBV27
CSAGREATEAFF | TRBJ1-1 | 12 | TRBV20-1
CASTGGQETQYF | TRBJ2-5 | 12 | TRBV28
CASSGQLGNTEAFF | TRBJ1-1 | 14 | TRBV7-8
CASSLNRGNQPQHF | TRBJ1-5 | 14 | TRBV11-2
CASSRFNSNQPQHF | TRBJ1-5 | 14 | TRBV27
CSASEQGYGYTF | TRBJ1-2 | 12 | TRBV20-1
CSADRVPKETQYF | TRBJ2-5 | 13 | TRBV20-1
CASRQESSGANVLTF | TRBJ2-6 | 15 | TRBV27
CASGSRGFQETQYF | TRBJ2-5 | 14 | TRBV10-1
CASGEGSPNYGYTF | TRBJ1-2 | 14 | TRBV2
CASSNRGLDGGYTF | TRBJ1-2 | 14 | TRBV7-2
CASRPDRDNSPLHF | TRBJ1-6 | 14 | TRBV12-3/TRBV12-4
CASSSGGHEQYF | TRBJ2-7 | 12 | TRBV19
CASSPPGVAESTDTQYF | TRBJ2-3 | 17 | TRBV7-6
CASSRMVGNTEAFF | TRBJ1-1 | 14 | TRBV4-2
CAWSKGRASGNTIYF | TRBJ1-3 | 15 | TRBV30
CATQGTDSSYNSPLHF | TRBJ1-6 | 16 | TRBV10-3
CASSWSSTNTEAFF | TRBJ1-1 | 14 | TRBV12-3/TRBV12-4
CASSIRAEQPQHF | TRBJ1-5 | 13 | TRBV19
CASSTGEVEAFF | TRBJ1-1 | 12 | TRBV5-6
CASRLDRGYTEAFF | TRBJ1-1 | 14 | TRBV7-8
CASRTSSTGELFF | TRBJ2-2 | 13 | TRBV6-2/TRBV6-3
CATGQVYSYGYTF | TRBJ1-2 | 13 | TRBV19
CASSLAGTAKNIQYF | TRBJ2-4 | 15 | TRBV7-9
CASSRSGEPTDTQYF | TRBJ2-3 | 15 | TRBV6-4
CASKTQGLHEQFF | TRBJ2-1 | 13 | TRBV6-2/TRBV6-3
CASSGVDRTEAFF | TRBJ1-1 | 13 | TRBV5-4
CASSLDDRGYEQYF | TRBJ2-7 | 14 | TRBV7-2
CASTFGTSGSEEQFF | TRBJ2-1 | 15 | TRBV19
CASSPDRLTNEKLFF | TRBJ1-4 | 15 | TRBV18
CASSPGGETQYF | TRBJ2-5 | 12 | TRBV6-1
CASSQVGRDNSPLHF | TRBJ1-6 | 15 | TRBV14
CASSFGQSSYNSPLHF | TRBJ1-6 | 16 | TRBV19
CASSLGTREKLFF | TRBJ1-4 | 13 | TRBV7-9
CSVGRLSKDGANIQYF | TRBJ2-4 | 16 | TRBV29-1
CSVETGGVQGTYNEQFF | TRBJ2-1 | 17 | TRBV29-1
CSARPDAQSLAKNIQYF | TRBJ2-4 | 17 | TRBV20-1
CASKDDTGNEQFF | TRBJ2-1 | 13 | TRBV12-3/TRBV12-4
CASSRDSQVLNTEAFF | TRBJ1-1 | 16 | TRBV4-1
CSARVAGVNTGELFF | TRBJ2-2 | 15 | TRBV20-1
CASSALSGENTGELFF | TRBJ2-2 | 16 | TRBV27
CASSLASSGLQETQYF | TRBJ2-5 | 16 | TRBV7-2
CASSPTRGETQYF | TRBJ2-5 | 13 | TRBV18
CASKVVRGQGQTEAFF | TRBJ1-1 | 16 | TRBV19
CASSLSGGAYNEQFF | TRBJ2-1 | 15 | TRBV7-2
CASSPGTGLQPQHF | TRBJ1-5 | 14 | TRBV4-1
CAWSYKGPNQPQHF | TRBJ1-5 | 14 | TRBV30
CASRASGNTEAFF | TRBJ1-1 | 13 | TRBV12-3/TRBV12-4
CTSSRSTGTFATNEKLFF | TRBJ1-4 | 18 | TRBV7-6
CASSLQGSRLEYF | TRBJ2-4 | 13 | TRBV19
CASSAGQAFNYGYTF | TRBJ1-2 | 15 | TRBV12-3/TRBV12-4
CASSLMGEYNEQFF | TRBJ2-1 | 14 | TRBV7-2
CASSFEGRGSPLHF | TRBJ1-6 | 14 | TRBV28